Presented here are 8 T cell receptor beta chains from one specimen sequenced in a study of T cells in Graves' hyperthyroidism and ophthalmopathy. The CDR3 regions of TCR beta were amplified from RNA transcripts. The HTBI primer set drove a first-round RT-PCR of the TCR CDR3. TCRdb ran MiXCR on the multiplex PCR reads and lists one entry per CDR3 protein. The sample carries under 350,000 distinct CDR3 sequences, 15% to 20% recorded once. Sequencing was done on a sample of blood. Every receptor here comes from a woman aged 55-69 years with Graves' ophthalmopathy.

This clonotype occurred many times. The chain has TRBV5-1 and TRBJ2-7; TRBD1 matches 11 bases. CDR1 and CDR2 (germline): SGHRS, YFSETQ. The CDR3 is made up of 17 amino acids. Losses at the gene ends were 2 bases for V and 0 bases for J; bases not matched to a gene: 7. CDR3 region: CASSLTGTGGYSYEQYF. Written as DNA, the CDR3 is TGCGCCAGCAGCTTAACCGGGACAGGGGGTTACTCCTACGAGCAGTACTTC.

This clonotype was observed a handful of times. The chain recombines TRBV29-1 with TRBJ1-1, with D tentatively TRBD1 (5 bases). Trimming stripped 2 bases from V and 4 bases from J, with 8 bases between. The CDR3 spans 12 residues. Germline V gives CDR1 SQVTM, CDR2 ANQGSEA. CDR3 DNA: TGCAGCGTTGAATCAGGGTTCACTGAAGCTTTCTTT. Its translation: CSVESGFTEAFF.

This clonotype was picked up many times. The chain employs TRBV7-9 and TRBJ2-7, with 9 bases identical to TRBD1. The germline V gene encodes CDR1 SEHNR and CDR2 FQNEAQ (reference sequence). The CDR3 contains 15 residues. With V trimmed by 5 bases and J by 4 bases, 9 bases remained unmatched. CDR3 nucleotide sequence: TGTGCCAGCAGCCGTACAGGGGGCGATGGGTACGAGCAGTACTTC. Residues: CASSRTGGDGYEQYF.

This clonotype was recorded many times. This CDR3 reads CASSEQGRDQPQHF. Written as DNA, the CDR3 is TGTGCCAGCAGTGAACAGGGCCGGGATCAGCCCCAGCATTTT. This sequence joins TRBV2 and TRBJ1-5, with a tentative D call TRBD1 (5 bases). V was shortened by 2 bases and J by 5 bases, with 10 bases between the two germline ends. Germline loops: CDR1 SNHLY, CDR2 FYNNEI. The CDR3 is made up of 14 amino acids.

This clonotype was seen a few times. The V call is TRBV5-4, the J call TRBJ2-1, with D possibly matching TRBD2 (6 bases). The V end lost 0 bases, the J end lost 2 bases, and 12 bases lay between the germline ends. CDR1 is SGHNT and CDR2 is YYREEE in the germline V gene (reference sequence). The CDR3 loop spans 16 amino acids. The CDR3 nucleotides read TGTGCCAGCAGCTTGGCCGTGGGAGGAACCTACAATGAGCAGTTCTTC. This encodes CASSLAVGGTYNEQFF.

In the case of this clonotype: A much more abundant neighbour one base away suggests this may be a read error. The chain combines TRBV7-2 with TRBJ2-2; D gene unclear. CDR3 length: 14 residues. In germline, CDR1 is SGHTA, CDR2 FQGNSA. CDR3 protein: CVSARARGSGELFF. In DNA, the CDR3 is TGTGTCAGCGCCCGGGCCCGTGGAAGCGGGGAGCTGTTTTTT.

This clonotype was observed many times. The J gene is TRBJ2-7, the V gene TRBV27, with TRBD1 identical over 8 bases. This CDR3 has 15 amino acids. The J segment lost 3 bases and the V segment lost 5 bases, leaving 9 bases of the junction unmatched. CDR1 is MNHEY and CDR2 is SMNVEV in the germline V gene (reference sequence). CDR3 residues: CASSGTGTGFYEQYF. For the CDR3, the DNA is TGTGCCAGCAGTGGTACCGGGACAGGCTTCTACGAGCAGTACTTC.

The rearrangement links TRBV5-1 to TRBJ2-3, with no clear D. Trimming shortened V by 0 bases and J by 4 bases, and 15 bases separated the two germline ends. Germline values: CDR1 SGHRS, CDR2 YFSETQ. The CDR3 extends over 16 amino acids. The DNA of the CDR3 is TGCGCCAGCAGCTTGGATGGCTCCTCGTTGGCAGATACGCAGTATTTT. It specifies CASSLDGSSLADTQYF.